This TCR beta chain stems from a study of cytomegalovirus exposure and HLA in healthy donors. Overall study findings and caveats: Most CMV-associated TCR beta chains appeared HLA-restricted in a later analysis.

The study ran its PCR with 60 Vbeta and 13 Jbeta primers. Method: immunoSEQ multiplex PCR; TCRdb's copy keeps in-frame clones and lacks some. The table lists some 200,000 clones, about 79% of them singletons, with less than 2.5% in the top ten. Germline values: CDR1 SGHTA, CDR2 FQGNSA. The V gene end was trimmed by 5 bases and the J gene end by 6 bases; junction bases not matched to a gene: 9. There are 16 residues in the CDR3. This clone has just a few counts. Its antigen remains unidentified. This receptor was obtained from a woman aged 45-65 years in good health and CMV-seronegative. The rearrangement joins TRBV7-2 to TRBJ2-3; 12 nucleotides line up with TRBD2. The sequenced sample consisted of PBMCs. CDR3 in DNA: TGTGCCAGCAGCCCCAGGACTAGCGGGATGTATGATACGCAGTATTTT. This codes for CASSPRTSGMYDTQYF.